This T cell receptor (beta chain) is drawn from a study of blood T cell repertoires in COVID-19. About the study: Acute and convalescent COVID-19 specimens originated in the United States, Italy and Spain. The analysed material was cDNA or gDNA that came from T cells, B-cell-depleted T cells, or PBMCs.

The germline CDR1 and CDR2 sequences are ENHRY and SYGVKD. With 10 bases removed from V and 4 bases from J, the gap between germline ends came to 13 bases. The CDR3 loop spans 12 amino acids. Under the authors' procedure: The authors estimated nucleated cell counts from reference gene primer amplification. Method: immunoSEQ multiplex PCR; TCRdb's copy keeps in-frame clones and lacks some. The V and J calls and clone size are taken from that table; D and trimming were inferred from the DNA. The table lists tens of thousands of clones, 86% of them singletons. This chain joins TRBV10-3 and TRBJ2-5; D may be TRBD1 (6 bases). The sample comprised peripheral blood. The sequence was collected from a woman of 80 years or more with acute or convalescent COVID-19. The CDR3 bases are TGTGCCAGCAAGGACAGAAGAGAGACCCAGTACTTC. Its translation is CASKDRRETQYF.